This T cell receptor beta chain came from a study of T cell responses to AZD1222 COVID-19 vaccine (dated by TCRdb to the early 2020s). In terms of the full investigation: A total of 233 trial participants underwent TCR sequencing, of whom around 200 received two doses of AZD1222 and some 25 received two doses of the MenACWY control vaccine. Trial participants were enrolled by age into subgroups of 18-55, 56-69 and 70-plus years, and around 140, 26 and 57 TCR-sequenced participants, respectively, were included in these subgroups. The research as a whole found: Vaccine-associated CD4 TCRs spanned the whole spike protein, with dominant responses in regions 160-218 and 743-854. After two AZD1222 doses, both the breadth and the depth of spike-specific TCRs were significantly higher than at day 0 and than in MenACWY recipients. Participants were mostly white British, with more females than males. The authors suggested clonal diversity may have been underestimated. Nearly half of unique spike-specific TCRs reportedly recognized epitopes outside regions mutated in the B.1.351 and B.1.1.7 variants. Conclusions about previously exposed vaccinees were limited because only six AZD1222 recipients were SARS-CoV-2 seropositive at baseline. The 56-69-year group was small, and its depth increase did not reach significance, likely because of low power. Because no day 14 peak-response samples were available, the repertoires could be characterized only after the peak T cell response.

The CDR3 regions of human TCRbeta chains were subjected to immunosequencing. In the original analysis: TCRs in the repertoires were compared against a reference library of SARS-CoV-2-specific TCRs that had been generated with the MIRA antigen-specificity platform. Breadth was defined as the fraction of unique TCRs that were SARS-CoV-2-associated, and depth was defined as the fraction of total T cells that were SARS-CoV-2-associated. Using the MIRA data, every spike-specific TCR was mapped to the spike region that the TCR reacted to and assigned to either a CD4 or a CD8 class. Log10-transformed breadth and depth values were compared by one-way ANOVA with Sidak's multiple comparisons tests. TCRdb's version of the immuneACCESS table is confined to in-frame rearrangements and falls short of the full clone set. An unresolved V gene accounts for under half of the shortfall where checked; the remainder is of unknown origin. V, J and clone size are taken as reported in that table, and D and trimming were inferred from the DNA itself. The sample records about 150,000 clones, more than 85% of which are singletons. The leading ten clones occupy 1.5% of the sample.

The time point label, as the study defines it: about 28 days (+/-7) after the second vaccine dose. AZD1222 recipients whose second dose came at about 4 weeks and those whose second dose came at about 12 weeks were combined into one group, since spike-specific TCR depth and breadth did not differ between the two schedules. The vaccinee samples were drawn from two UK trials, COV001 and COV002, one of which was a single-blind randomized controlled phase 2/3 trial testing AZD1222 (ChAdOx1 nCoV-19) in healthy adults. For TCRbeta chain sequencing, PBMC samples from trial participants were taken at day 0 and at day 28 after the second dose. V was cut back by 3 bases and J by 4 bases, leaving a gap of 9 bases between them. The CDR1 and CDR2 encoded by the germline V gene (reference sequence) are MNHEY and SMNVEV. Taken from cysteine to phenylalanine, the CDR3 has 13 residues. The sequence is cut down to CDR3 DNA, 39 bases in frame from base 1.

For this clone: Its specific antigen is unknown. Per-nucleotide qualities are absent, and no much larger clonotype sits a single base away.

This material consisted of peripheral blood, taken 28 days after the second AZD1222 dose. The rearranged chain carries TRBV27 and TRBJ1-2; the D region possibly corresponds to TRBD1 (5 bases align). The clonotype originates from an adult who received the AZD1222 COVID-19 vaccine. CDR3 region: CASSFRQSYGYTF. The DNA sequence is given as TGTGCCAGCAGTTTTAGACAGTCCTATGGCTACACCTTC.